This TCR beta chain was sequenced for a study of T cell responses to AZD1222 COVID-19 vaccine. Study-level points and caveats: Spike-specific TCR depth and breadth grew after two AZD1222 doses. Repertoires in all cases were sampled only once the peak T cell response had passed. Regions 160-218 and 743-854 held dominance among vaccine-associated CD4 TCRs, which spanned spike.

Libraries were prepared by immunoSEQ multiplex PCR; TCRdb keeps only in-frame clonotypes and omits some of them. This table has some 110,000 clones, roughly nine tenths appearing once. This CDR3 is 14 amino acids long. Germline V gene sequence: CDR1 SGHRS, CDR2 YFSETQ. Trimming took 5 bases from V and 4 from J, leaving 13 bases between them. As to this clone: Its antigen is unidentified.

This TCR was sampled from an adult in good health. This chain joins TRBV5-1 and TRBJ2-1; D is undetermined. The sample here was peripheral blood, taken on day 0 of AZD1222 vaccination. CDR3 DNA: TGCGCCAGCAGTCTCCGGATCGGATACAATGAGCAGTTCTTC. It codes for CASSLRIGYNEQFF.